Below, 19 T cell receptor beta chains from the same sample are listed, as sequenced in a study of cytomegalovirus exposure and HLA in healthy donors. The PCR had 60 Vbeta and 13 Jbeta primers. Repertoires were generated with immunoSEQ multiplex PCR, while TCRdb's copy carries only in-frame clones and drops some. Among about 170,000 clones, roughly four fifths were seen once, and the ten largest hold 4% to 5%. Sequenced material: PBMCs. The origin of the receptors is a woman aged 18-30 years in good health and CMV-seropositive.

The genes are TRBV4-3 and TRBJ2-7; a weak D match, TRBD2 (7 bases). Trimming took off 1 base at V and 0 bases at J, with 13 bases between the two ends. Germline V gene sequence: CDR1 LGHNA, CDR2 YSLEER. The CDR3 covers 16 residues. The CDR3 loop is CASSQAGGTSSYEQYF. CDR3 DNA sequence: TGCGCCAGCAGCCAAGCGGGGGGCACCAGCTCCTACGAGCAGTACTTC.

The chain links TRBV7-8 to TRBJ2-7; TRBD2 matches 9 bases. After removal of 1 base from V and 6 bases from J, the junction contained 10 bases not matched to a gene. The CDR3 extends over 16 amino acids. Germline V gene lookup returns CDR1 SGHVS and CDR2 FQNEAQ. The CDR3 nucleotides are TGTGCCAGCAGCTTAGAAAGCGGGGGGCCTCCTATCGAGCAGTACTTC. Translated: CASSLESGGPPIEQYF.

This rearrangement joins TRBV28 to TRBJ2-7; the D gene is possibly TRBD1 (6 bases). V was shortened by 6 bases and J by 4 bases, with 22 bases between the two germline ends. CDR1 is MDHEN and CDR2 is SYDVKM in the germline V gene. The CDR3 extends over 16 amino acids. The CDR3 protein is CASSPPGQVTEYEQYF. The CDR3 DNA reads TGTGCCAGCAGCCCCCCGGGACAAGTGACGGAATACGAGCAGTACTTC.

The chain has TRBV27 and TRBJ2-7, with 7 positions matching TRBD1. After removal of 3 bases from V and 7 bases from J, the junction contained 9 bases not matched to a gene. This CDR3 region has 14 residues. Germline CDR1 and CDR2: MNHEY and SMNVEV (reference sequence). CDR3 sequence reads: CASSLSSGGEEQYF. DNA of the CDR3: TGTGCCAGCAGTTTGAGCTCAGGGGGTGAAGAGCAGTACTTC.

This clone was observed a few times. The rearrangement joins TRBV9 to TRBJ2-1; 9 bases line up with TRBD1. Germline CDR1 is SGDLS and CDR2 is YYNGEE. The length of the CDR3 is 17 residues. V shed 3 bases, J shed 4 bases, and the junction held 11 bases outside the gene matches. CDR3 region: CASSARDRESHYNEQFF. DNA for the CDR3: TGTGCCAGCAGCGCTCGGGACAGGGAATCCCATTACAATGAGCAGTTCTTC.

This rearrangement joins TRBV5-1 to TRBJ2-7; no reliable D call. CDR3 size: 16 residues. Germline CDR1 is SGHRS and CDR2 is YFSETQ. V was trimmed by 6 bases and J by 0 bases, leaving 19 bases between them. CDR3 residues: CASTKSRGWPSYEQYF. The CDR3 bases are TGCGCCAGCACCAAGTCCCGAGGCTGGCCCTCCTACGAGCAGTACTTC.

The chain employs TRBV4-1 and TRBJ2-7, with 7 nucleotides matching TRBD2. CDR1 and CDR2 (germline): MGHRA, YSYEKL. V gave up 1 base and J gave up 2 bases; unmatched junction bases: 14. The CDR3 is made up of 18 amino acids. DNA of the CDR3: TGCGCCAGCAGCCAAGTTAGGGGAAGCGGGGTAGGGGCCTACGAGCAGTACTTC. Its translation: CASSQVRGSGVGAYEQYF.

The chain carries TRBV7-2 and TRBJ2-5, with D hard to call. Germline CDR1 SGHTA, CDR2 FQGNSA. The CDR3 covers 15 residues. The germline V and J ends were trimmed by 1 base and 1 base, with 10 bases remaining between them. CDR3 DNA sequence: TGTGCCAGCAGCTTAGTATACAGAATCCAAGAGACCCAGTACTTC. This translates into CASSLVYRIQETQYF.

CDR3 region: CASSLEAGRIGYTF. CDR3 DNA: TGTGCCAGCAGCTTAGAAGCAGGGAGGATTGGCTACACCTTC. The chain has TRBV13 and TRBJ1-2; the D gene is possibly TRBD1 (5 bases). V lost 1 base, J lost 7 bases, and 13 bases lay in between. This CDR3 has 14 residues. Per germline, CDR1 PRHDT and CDR2 FYEKMQ (reference sequence).

This clone was seen only a few times. The CDR3 is CASSQGNFYGYTF. The CDR3 DNA is TGTGCCAGCAGCCAAGGAAACTTCTATGGCTACACCTTC. The V and J genes are TRBV14 and TRBJ1-2, with no clear D. The V gene lost 1 base and the J gene lost 4 bases, with 7 bases spanning the gap. The CDR3 runs to 13 residues. Germline CDR1 and CDR2: SGHDN and FVKESK.

The chain recombines TRBV5-1 with TRBJ2-5; 8 nucleotides match TRBD1. The germline V gene encodes CDR1 SGHRS and CDR2 YFSETQ. The CDR3 sequence is 16 residues long. After removal of 4 bases from V and 1 base from J, the junction contained 9 bases not matched to a gene. The CDR3: CASSPGGQGGQETQYF. The CDR3 DNA is TGCGCCAGCAGCCCGGGCGGACAGGGAGGCCAAGAGACCCAGTACTTC.

The chain recombines TRBV27 with TRBJ2-7, with no clear D. V was clipped by 6 bases and J by 0 bases, with 18 bases between them. CDR3 length: 16 amino acids. Germline CDR1 and CDR2: MNHEY and SMNVEV (reference sequence). CDR3 sequence reads: CASRSFRSSSSYEQYF. CDR3 in DNA: TGTGCCAGCAGGTCATTTCGGTCGAGCTCCTCCTACGAGCAGTACTTC.

The chain is built from TRBV19 and TRBJ1-4; D might be TRBD1 (6 bases). V shed 3 bases and J shed 5 bases, with 10 bases lying between them. The CDR3 totals 14 residues. Germline loops: CDR1 LNHDA, CDR2 SQIVND (reference sequence). In nucleotides, the CDR3 is TGTGCCAGTAGTATGGCAGGGGAGAATGAAAAACTGTTTTTT. It yields the protein CASSMAGENEKLFF.

The V and J genes are TRBV4-3 and TRBJ2-7; TRBD1 is a possible D gene (6 bases). Looked up from germline, CDR1 is LGHNA and CDR2 is YSLEER. V lost 4 bases to trimming and J lost 4 bases, with 20 bases between them. The CDR3 has 16 amino acids. The CDR3 region has the DNA TGCGCCAGCAGCCCAACGCCCCGGGGACACCAGTACGAGCAGTACTTC. Translation: CASSPTPRGHQYEQYF.

The rearrangement joins TRBV29-1 to TRBJ1-1; D unresolved. This CDR3 comprises 15 residues. Per the germline V gene, CDR1 is SQVTM and CDR2 is ANQGSEA. The V end lost 2 bases, the J end lost 5 bases, and 18 bases lay between the germline ends. The CDR3 sequence: CSVELPGGVSTEAFF. CDR3 nucleotide sequence: TGCAGCGTTGAACTCCCTGGAGGCGTGAGTACTGAAGCTTTCTTT.

The genes are TRBV5-1 and TRBJ1-4, with TRBD1 matching over 10 bases. The V segment lost 1 base and the J segment 10 bases; nucleotides outside the gene matches: 13. Germline lookup yields CDR1 SGHRS and CDR2 YFSETQ. CDR3 size: 17 residues. The CDR3 spells CASSLTPPGTGAGKLFF. The CDR3 coding sequence is TGCGCCAGCAGCTTGACGCCCCCCGGGACAGGGGCGGGAAAACTGTTTTTT. Full variable domain (rest looked up from reference TRBV5-1 and TRBJ1-4): KAGVTQTPRYLIKTRGQQVTLSCSPISGHRSVSWYQQTPGQGLQFLFEYFSETQRNKGNFPGRFSGRQFSNSRSEMNVSTLELGDSALYLCASSLTPPGTGAGKLFFGSGTQLSVL.

Of note for this clone: One end of the junction varies from germline; a read error may be responsible. This rearrangement joins TRBV7-9 to TRBJ2-7, with 10 bases lining up with TRBD1. CDR1 SEHNR and CDR2 FQNEAQ come from the germline V gene (reference sequence). This CDR3 spans 15 amino acids. CDR3 nucleotides: TGTTCCAGCAGCTTTCCGGGACAGGGGCCCTACGAGCAGTACTTC. It specifies CSSSFPGQGPYEQYF.

The V call is TRBV28, the J call TRBJ2-5, with D possibly TRBD1 on 6 matching bases. The end of the DNA is better explained by TRBJ2-7, so the J call may be wrong. This CDR3 has 15 amino acids. Germline CDR1 and CDR2: MDHEN and SYDVKM. In DNA form, the CDR3 reads TGTGCCAGCAGTTTACCGTGGGCACAGGGCGTCGAGCAGTACTTC. Its protein is CASSLPWAQGVEQYF.

This clone appeared a few times. The V and J genes are TRBV5-6 and TRBJ1-1, with D perhaps matching TRBD1 (5 bases). V was trimmed by 3 bases and J by 6 bases, leaving 15 bases between them. CDR1 SGHDT and CDR2 YYEEEE come from the germline V gene. The CDR3 loop spans 14 amino acids. The CDR3 DNA reads TGTGCCAGCAGCTCAGAAGATCCGGGGGCTGAAGCTTTCTTT. This translates into CASSSEDPGAEAFF.